The 17 T cell receptor beta chains in this list originate from one sample, sequenced in a study of shared clonotypes between healthy human individuals. Here immunoSEQ multiplex PCR was the method, and the copy in TCRdb shows in-frame clones only, minus some. Counted here are approximately 590,000 clones, over 95% occurring once; the ten biggest clones make up roughly 0.1%. It was CD45RO-negative cells, positively selected for CCR7, that made up naive CD8 cells, with terminally differentiated effector memory CD45RA+ cells excluded. The material sequenced was naive CD8+ T cells sorted from blood. The source is a woman aged 30 to 39 in good health.

This chain connects TRBV28 to TRBJ2-7, with 8 bases that match TRBD1. The CDR3 extends over 14 amino acids. V was pared by 10 bases and J by 2 bases, with 10 bases of the junction left unmatched. CDR1 and CDR2 (germline): MDHEN, SYDVKM. CDR3 sequence: CAISRDRRTYEQYF. In nucleotides, the CDR3 is TGTGCCATAAGCCGGGACAGGAGGACCTACGAGCAGTACTTC.

The chain carries TRBV19 and TRBJ2-2; D may match TRBD1 or TRBD2 (5 bases each). Per germline, CDR1 LNHDA and CDR2 SQIVND (reference sequence). CDR3 length: 16 residues. Trimming shortened V by 1 base and J by 4 bases, and 13 bases separated the two germline ends. CDR3 region: CASSIVPPGTTGELFF. CDR3 sequence (DNA): TGTGCCAGTAGTATAGTCCCCCCAGGGACCACCGGGGAGCTGTTTTTT.

V is TRBV12-5 and J is TRBJ2-3; 8 bases match TRBD1. The length of the CDR3 is 17 residues. Germline lookup yields CDR1 LGHNT and CDR2 FRNRAP. Losses at the gene ends were 2 bases for V and 4 bases for J; bases not matched to a gene: 11. The CDR3 coding sequence is TGTGCTAGTGGTTTGTTCAGGGGGCTTCCAAATTCAGATACGCAGTATTTT. It translates to CASGLFRGLPNSDTQYF.

This chain joins TRBV5-8 and TRBJ2-1; 11 bases agree with TRBD2. Germline V gene lookup returns CDR1 SGHTS and CDR2 YDEGEE. The CDR3 has 15 amino acids. J gave up 6 bases and V 4 bases, and 6 bases lay outside the gene matches. The CDR3 reads CASSTTSGSLNEQFF. The CDR3 coding sequence is TGTGCCAGCAGCACAACTAGCGGGAGCCTCAATGAGCAGTTCTTC.

The chain is built from TRBV27 and TRBJ2-1; 9 nucleotides agree with TRBD2. In germline, CDR1 is MNHEY, CDR2 SMNVEV (reference sequence). The CDR3 is 15 residues long. DNA of the CDR3: TGTGCTGCAGCCCCCTGGCGGGAGGGTGACAATGAGCAGTTCTTC. It yields the protein CAAAPWREGDNEQFF.

The chain couples TRBV2 to TRBJ2-7; D gene ambiguous. The CDR3 contains 17 residues. CDR1 and CDR2 from the germline V gene are SNHLY and FYNNEI. The ends were cut back, 6 bases at V and 3 bases at J, with 24 bases in the middle. The chain's CDR3 is CASSDGIGVREIYEQYF. CDR3 sequence (DNA): TGTGCCAGCAGCGATGGGATTGGGGTCAGAGAAATCTACGAGCAGTACTTC.

The V call is TRBV27, the J call TRBJ1-3, with D tentatively TRBD1 (6 bases). V shed 6 bases and J shed 0 bases, with 15 bases lying between them. The germline V gene encodes CDR1 MNHEY and CDR2 SMNVEV (reference sequence). The CDR3 spans 16 residues. DNA for the CDR3: TGTGCCAGCAGCACCCCGGACAGTTTCTCTGGAAACACCATATATTTT. This translates into CASSTPDSFSGNTIYF.

V is TRBV4-1 and J is TRBJ2-1; D remains unclear. Trimming took off 3 bases at V and 3 bases at J, with 15 bases between the two ends. Per the germline V gene, CDR1 is MGHRA and CDR2 is YSYEKL. The CDR3 length is 16 residues. The DNA for the CDR3 is TGCGCCAGCAGCCAGGTAGGAACGAAAAGCTACAATGAGCAGTTCTTC. Residues: CASSQVGTKSYNEQFF.

The genes are TRBV27 and TRBJ2-7; D remains ambiguous. Germline V gene lookup returns CDR1 MNHEY and CDR2 SMNVEV (reference sequence). Trimming shortened V by 2 bases and J by 7 bases, and 12 bases separated the two germline ends. The CDR3 sequence is 13 residues long. The CDR3 bases are TGTGCCAGCAGTTTAGTAGGGCGTGGGGAGCAGTACTTC. This codes for CASSLVGRGEQYF.

The rearrangement joins TRBV27 to TRBJ1-4; no definite D call. Per germline, CDR1 MNHEY and CDR2 SMNVEV (reference sequence). Trimming pared 5 bases from V and 10 bases from J, leaving 8 bases between. The CDR3 totals 11 residues. CDR3 DNA: TGTGCCAGCAGTCTCGGAGGAAAACTGTTTTTT. It specifies CASSLGGKLFF.

This clone occurred once. This chain links TRBV6-5 with TRBJ2-7; 8 nucleotides align to TRBD2. Germline CDR1 and CDR2: MNHEY and SVGAGI. The CDR3 spans 11 residues. J was trimmed by 3 bases and V by 8 bases; bases with no gene match: 0. CDR3 in amino acids: CASRGGYEQYF. The CDR3 nucleotides are TGTGCCAGCCGGGGGGGCTACGAGCAGTACTTC.

The rearrangement links TRBV6-1 to TRBJ2-7, with D hard to call. The length of the CDR3 is 12 residues. Trimming left V 6 bases short and J 0 bases short, with 6 bases between. Germline lookup yields CDR1 MNHNS and CDR2 SASEGT. The DNA of the CDR3 is TGTGCCAGCAGGCAGAGCTCCTACGAGCAGTACTTC. Translating it yields CASRQSSYEQYF.

This clone was observed a single time. The same CDR3 also results from other DNA sequences found in this sample. The V gene is TRBV27, the J gene TRBJ2-3; no clear D. CDR1 and CDR2 (germline): MNHEY, SMNVEV (reference sequence). CDR3 length equals 14 residues. Deletions cut 2 bases from V and 0 bases from J, with 6 bases between. The CDR3 bases are TGTGCCAGCAGTTTAATTGGCAGCACAGATACGCAGTATTTT. It specifies CASSLIGSTDTQYF.

The V gene is TRBV6-6, the J gene TRBJ2-2; TRBD2 agrees at 7 bases. This CDR3 is 14 amino acids long. V dropped 5 bases and J dropped 7; count of bases not matched to a gene: 7. Germline V gene data show CDR1 as MNHNY and CDR2 as SVGAGI (reference sequence). The CDR3 sequence: CASSPAGAHGELFF. The CDR3 DNA follows: TGTGCCAGCAGTCCCGCGGGAGCCCACGGGGAGCTGTTTTTT.

DNA of the CDR3: TGTGCCAGCAGTTTCCAGAACACCGGGGAGCTGTTTTTT. The encoded protein is CASSFQNTGELFF. This sequence joins TRBV6-5 and TRBJ2-2; no clear D gene. CDR3 size: 13 residues. Germline V gene lookup returns CDR1 MNHEY and CDR2 SVGAGI. V lost 4 bases and J lost 1, with 4 bases in between.

DNA for the CDR3: TGTGCCAGCAGCCCCGCGAAAAGCGGGAGGCGGGAGACCCAGTACTTC. Amino acid sequence: CASSPAKSGRRETQYF. The chain uses TRBV5-4 and TRBJ2-5; 9 bases are shared with TRBD2. CDR1 SGHNT and CDR2 YYREEE come from the germline V gene (reference sequence). J lost 5 bases, V lost 4 bases, and 12 bases had no gene match. The CDR3 extends over 16 amino acids.

The chain uses TRBV9 and TRBJ2-1; 12 bases are shared with TRBD2. CDR1 is SGDLS, CDR2 YYNGEE, per germline. Losses at the gene ends were 4 bases for V and 0 bases for J; bases not matched to a gene: 11. The CDR3 contains 19 residues. CDR3 nucleotide sequence: TGTGCCAGCAGCAATAGACTAGCGGGAGCACAAAGCTCCTACAATGAGCAGTTCTTC. Translated: CASSNRLAGAQSSYNEQFF.